Sequencing of this T cell receptor beta chain was carried out in a study of regulatory T cells in long-lasting Graves disease. Study-wide background: Persistent Graves' disease denoted over 5 years of antithyroid drugs plus positive TSH receptor antibodies.

Points from the study as a whole: Relative to new patients (approximately 960), persistent patients exhibited greater sharing of public clonotypes (2,741). It was possible that the small sample size reduced accuracy.

Germline V gene data show CDR1 as SGHDN and CDR2 as FVKESK. The CDR3 runs to 16 residues. The trim removed 0 bases at V and 4 bases at J, leaving 8 bases unmatched. Through Arm-PCR of CDR3 regions and iRepertoire HTBI primers, TCR beta libraries were built. TCRdb redid the calling of the multiplex PCR reads with MiXCR, one entry per CDR3 protein. The table has about 420,000 distinct CDR3 sequences, 23% seen once; the top ten hold 26%. Indicated time point: persistent/refractory GD, antithyroid drugs over 5 years with positive TRAb. PBMC RNA was the source of the TCR library. This clonotype came up a few times. Its specificity is unknown.

This TCR came from a female donor with Graves disease. The chain recombines TRBV14 with TRBJ2-7; 8 nucleotides match TRBD2. The source was peripheral blood mononuclear cells (PBMCs), collected when the disease was refractory, from a patient treated with antithyroid drugs. This CDR3 is CASSQDVREGLYEQYF. In DNA, the CDR3 is TGTGCCAGCAGCCAAGATGTCCGGGAGGGCCTTTACGAGCAGTACTTC.